The clone carrying this TCR beta chain occurred a few times. What it binds is unknown. The data were obtained in a study of regulatory T cells in long-lasting Graves disease. Study-level information: Treatment with antithyroid drugs for over 5 years, together with positive TSH receptor antibodies, meant persistent Graves' disease. Study conclusions and caveats: Lower TCR diversity was seen in persistent Graves' patients than in newly diagnosed ones. Segments TRBV28, TRBJ1-2 and TRBJ2-5 showed preferential usage in persistent disease.

V shed 4 bases and J shed 5 bases, with 20 bases lying between them. From germline, CDR1 is MNHNS and CDR2 SASEGT. CDR3 length equals 16 residues. Building of the TCR beta libraries involved iRepertoire HTBI primers and Arm-PCR of CDR3 regions. TCRdb recomputed calls from the multiplex PCR reads with MiXCR, one row per CDR3 protein. This repertoire shows about 470,000 distinct CDR3 sequences, roughly 20% found once; its top ten account for roughly 8%. Sample time point: persistent/refractory GD, antithyroid drugs over 5 years with positive TRAb. PBMC RNA served as the TCR library source. The input for sequencing was peripheral blood mononuclear cells (PBMCs), taken when the disease was refractory, from a patient treated with antithyroid drugs. The sequence came from a female donor with Graves disease. J is TRBJ1-2 and V is TRBV6-1; D is unclear. DNA of the CDR3: TGTGCCAGCAGTGTAGATTTGGTTCCAAGGCCATATGGCTACACCTTC. Its protein product is CASSVDLVPRPYGYTF.